This record concerns one TCR beta chain sequence. The antigen remains unidentified. The entry originates in a study of CD8+ T cells in alopecia areata. General study findings and limits: Both scalp clonality and the expanded CD8+ clones among the top 100 showed a significant decrease with tofacitinib.

This CDR3 has 15 residues. Trimming stripped 2 bases from V and 7 bases from J, with 15 bases between. From germline, CDR1 is SGHAT and CDR2 FQNNGV. The authors extracted RNA and reverse transcribed it into cDNA as the sequencing template. TCRdb keeps only in-frame clones here, not all; method: immunoSEQ multiplex PCR. The repertoire holds under 300,000 clones, with over 45% as singletons. Treatment meaning: oral pan-JAK inhibitor, 5-10 mg twice daily. This TCR was sampled from a human donor with alopecia areata. The J gene is TRBJ1-5, the V gene TRBV11-2, with D maybe TRBD1 (6 bases). The specimen was CD4+ T cells sorted from blood, collected around week 54, from a patient treated with tofacitinib. CDR3 in amino acids: CASSLYTGRDQPQHF. CDR3 nucleotides: TGTGCCAGCAGCTTATACACAGGGAGGGACCAGCCCCAGCATTTT.